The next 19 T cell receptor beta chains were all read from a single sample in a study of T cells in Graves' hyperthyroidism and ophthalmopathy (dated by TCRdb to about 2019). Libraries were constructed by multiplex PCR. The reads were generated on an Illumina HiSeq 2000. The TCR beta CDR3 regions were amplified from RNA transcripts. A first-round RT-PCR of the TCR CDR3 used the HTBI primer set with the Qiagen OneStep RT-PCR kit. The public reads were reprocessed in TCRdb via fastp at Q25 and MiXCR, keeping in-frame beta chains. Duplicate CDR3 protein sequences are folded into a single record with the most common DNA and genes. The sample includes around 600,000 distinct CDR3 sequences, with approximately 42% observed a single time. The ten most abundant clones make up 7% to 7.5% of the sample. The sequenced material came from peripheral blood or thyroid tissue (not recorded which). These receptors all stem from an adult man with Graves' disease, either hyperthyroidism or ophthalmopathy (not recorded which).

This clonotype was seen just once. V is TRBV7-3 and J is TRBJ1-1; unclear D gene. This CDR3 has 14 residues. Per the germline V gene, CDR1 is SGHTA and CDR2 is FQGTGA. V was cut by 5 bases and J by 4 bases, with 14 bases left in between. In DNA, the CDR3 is TGTGCCAGCAGCCTCGACCCGGCTGGCACTGAAGCTTTCTTT. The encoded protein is CASSLDPAGTEAFF.

CDR3: CASAADRPMNTEAFF. The CDR3 coding sequence is TGTGCTAGTGCCGCGGACCGACCCATGAACACTGAAGCTTTCTTT. The genes are TRBV12-3 or TRBV12-4 and TRBJ1-1, with D unclear. The CDR3 length is 15 residues.

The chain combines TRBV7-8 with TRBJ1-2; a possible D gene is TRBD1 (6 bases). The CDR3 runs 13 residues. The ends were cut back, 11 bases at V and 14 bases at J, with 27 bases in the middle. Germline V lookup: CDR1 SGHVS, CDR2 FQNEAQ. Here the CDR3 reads CAWTQRAGATWTF. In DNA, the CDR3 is TGTGCCTGGACCCAACGGGCAGGGGCGACGTGGACCTTC.

CDR3 nucleotide sequence: TGTGCCAGCTTTGTAGACCGCGACCCTGAAGCTTTCTTT. Translated, it gives CASFVDRDPEAFF. This chain joins TRBV25-1 and TRBJ1-1; D is undetermined. Germline V gene data show CDR1 as MGHDK and CDR2 as SYGVNS. The CDR3 extends over 13 amino acids. V was shortened by 8 bases and J by 6 bases, with 16 bases between the two germline ends.

The CDR3 DNA reads TGTGCCACCAGCAGGGCGGGGACAGGGGAACAGCCCCAGCATTTT. Its protein product is CATSRAGTGEQPQHF. The rearrangement joins TRBV15 to TRBJ1-5; TRBD1 matches at 10 bases. Germline V lookup: CDR1 LNHNV, CDR2 YYDKDF (reference sequence). The CDR3 contains 15 residues. V was clipped by 3 bases and J by 7 bases; unmatched bases: 6.

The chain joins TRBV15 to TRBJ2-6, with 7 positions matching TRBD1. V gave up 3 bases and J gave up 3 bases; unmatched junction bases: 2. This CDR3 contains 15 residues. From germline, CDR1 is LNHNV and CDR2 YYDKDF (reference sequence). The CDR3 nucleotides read TGTGCCACCAGCAGGACAGGGCTTGGGGCCAACGTCCTGACTTTC. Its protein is CATSRTGLGANVLTF.

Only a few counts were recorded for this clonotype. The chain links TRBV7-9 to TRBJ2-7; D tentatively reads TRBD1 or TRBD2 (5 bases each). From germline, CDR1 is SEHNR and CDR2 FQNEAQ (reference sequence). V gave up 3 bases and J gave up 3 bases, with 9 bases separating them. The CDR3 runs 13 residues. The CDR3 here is CASSFLGDYEQYF. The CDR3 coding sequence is TGTGCCAGCAGCTTTCTGGGGGACTACGAGCAGTACTTC.

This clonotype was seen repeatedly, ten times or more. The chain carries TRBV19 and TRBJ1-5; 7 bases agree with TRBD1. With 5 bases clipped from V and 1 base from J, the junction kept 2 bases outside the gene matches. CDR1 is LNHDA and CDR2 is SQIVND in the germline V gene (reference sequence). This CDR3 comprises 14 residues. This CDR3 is CASSGGQSNQPQHF. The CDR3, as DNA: TGTGCCAGTAGTGGGGGACAGAGCAATCAGCCCCAGCATTTT.

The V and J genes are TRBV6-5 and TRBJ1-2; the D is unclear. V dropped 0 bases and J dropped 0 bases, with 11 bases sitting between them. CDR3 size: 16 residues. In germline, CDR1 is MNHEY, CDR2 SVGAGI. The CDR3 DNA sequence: TGTGCCAGCAGTTACTCGAAGGGCGGCCCTAACTATGGCTACACCTTC. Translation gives CASSYSKGGPNYGYTF.

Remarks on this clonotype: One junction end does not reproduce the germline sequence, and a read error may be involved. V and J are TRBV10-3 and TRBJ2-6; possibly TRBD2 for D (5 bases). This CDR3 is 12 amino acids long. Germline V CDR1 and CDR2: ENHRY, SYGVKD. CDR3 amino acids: CAIRDTGYTEAF. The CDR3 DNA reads TGTGCCATCCGTGACACGGGGTACACTGAAGCTTTC.

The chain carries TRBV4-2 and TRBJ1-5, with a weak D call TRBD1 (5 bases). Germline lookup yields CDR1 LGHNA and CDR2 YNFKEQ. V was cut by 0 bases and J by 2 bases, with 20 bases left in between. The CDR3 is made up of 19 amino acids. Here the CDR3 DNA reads TGTGCCAGCAGCCAAGATGTAACAGGCGGTGTCGGCGGCAATCAGCCCCAGCATTTT. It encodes CASSQDVTGGVGGNQPQHF.

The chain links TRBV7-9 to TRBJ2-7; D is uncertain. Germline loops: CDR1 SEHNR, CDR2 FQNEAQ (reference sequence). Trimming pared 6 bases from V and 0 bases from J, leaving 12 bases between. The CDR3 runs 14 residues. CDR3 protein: CASSYSPSSYEQYF. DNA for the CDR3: TGTGCCAGCAGTTACTCGCCCAGCTCCTACGAGCAGTACTTC.

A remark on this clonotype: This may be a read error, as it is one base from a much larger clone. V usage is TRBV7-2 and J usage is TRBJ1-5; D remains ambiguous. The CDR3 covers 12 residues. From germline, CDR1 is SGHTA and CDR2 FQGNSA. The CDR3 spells CAGSLPGQPQHF. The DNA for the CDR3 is TGTGCCGGCAGCCTCCCAGGTCAGCCCCAGCATTTT.

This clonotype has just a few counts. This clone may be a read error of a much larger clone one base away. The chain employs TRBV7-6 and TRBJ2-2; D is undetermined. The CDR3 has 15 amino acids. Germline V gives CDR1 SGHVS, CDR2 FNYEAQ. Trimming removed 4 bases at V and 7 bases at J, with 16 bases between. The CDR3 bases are TGTGCCAGCAGCTCAGGATCGGGTCAGTTCGGGGAGCTGTTTTTT. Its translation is CASSSGSGQFGELFF. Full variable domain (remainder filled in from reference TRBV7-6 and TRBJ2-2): GAGVSQSPRYKVTKRGQDVALRCDPISGHVSLYWYRQALGQGPEFLTYFNYEAQQDKSGLPNDRFSAERPEGSISTLTIQRTEQRDSAMYRCASSSGSGQFGELFFGEGSRLTVL.

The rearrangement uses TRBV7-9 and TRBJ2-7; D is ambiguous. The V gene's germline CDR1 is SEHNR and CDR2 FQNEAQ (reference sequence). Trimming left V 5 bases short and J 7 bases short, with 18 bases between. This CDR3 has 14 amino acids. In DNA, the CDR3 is TGTGCCAGCAGCCCCCCCGGCCCGCTTAGGGAGCAGTACTTC. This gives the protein CASSPPGPLREQYF.

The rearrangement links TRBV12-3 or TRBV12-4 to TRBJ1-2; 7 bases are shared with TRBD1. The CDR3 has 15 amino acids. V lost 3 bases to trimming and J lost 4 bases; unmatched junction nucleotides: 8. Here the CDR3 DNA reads TGTGCCAGCAGTTTGCAGGGGGTCACTGCCTATGGCTACACCTTC. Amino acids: CASSLQGVTAYGYTF.

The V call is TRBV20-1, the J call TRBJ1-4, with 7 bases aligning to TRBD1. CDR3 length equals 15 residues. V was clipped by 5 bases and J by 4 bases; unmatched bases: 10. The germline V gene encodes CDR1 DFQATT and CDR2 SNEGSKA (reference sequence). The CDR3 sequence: CSARSPGTDNEKLFF. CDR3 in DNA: TGCAGTGCTCGCTCCCCCGGGACAGATAATGAAAAACTGTTTTTT.

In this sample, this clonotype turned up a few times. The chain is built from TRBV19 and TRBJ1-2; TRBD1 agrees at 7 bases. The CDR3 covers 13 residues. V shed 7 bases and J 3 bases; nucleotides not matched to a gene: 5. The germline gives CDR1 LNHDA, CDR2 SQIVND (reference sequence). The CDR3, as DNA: TGTGCCAGTAACAGGGGAGACTACTATGGCTACACCTTC. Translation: CASNRGDYYGYTF.

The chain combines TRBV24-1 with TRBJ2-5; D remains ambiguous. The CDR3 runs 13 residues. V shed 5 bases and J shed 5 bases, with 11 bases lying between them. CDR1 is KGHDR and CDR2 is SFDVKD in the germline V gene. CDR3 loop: CATSATDGETQYF. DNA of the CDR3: TGTGCCACCAGTGCGACCGATGGTGAGACCCAGTACTTC.